The rows below give T cell receptor beta chains drawn from one sample of a study of glioma-infiltrating T cells after dendritic cell vaccination. This table comes from immunoSEQ multiplex PCR, and its TCRdb copy is limited to in-frame clones, with some not included. This table has 90,000 to 95,000 clones, around four fifths appearing once. Here the sequenced sample was blood, taken after dendritic cell vaccination. These receptors all come from a human donor with glioblastoma. CDR3s include the opening cysteine and the closing phenylalanine or tryptophan. The order of the fields is V gene, D gene, clone size, J gene, CDR3 protein, CDR3 DNA. D genes are given only for firm matches. Clone size, where shown, is once, few, many, or a class for clones that have expanded.

v_gene: TRBV27
d_gene: TRBD1
abundance: NA
j_gene: TRBJ1-6
CDR3aa: CATREDRDNSPLHF
CDR3nt: TGTGCCACCCGCGAGGACAGGGATAATTCACCCCTCCACTTT

v_gene: TRBV7-9
d_gene: NA
abundance: NA
j_gene: TRBJ1-4
CDR3aa: CASSAPRTGFANEKLFF
CDR3nt: TGTGCCAGCAGCGCCCCCCGAACAGGGTTTGCTAATGAAAAACTGTTTTTT

v_gene: TRBV19
d_gene: NA
abundance: NA
j_gene: TRBJ2-2
CDR3aa: CASSLVHMNTGELFF
CDR3nt: TGTGCCAGTAGTCTCGTACATATGAACACCGGGGAGCTGTTTTTT

v_gene: TRBV7-9
d_gene: NA
abundance: NA
j_gene: TRBJ1-1
CDR3aa: CASSPLAEAFF
CDR3nt: TGTGCCAGCAGCCCCCTCGCTGAAGCTTTCTTT

v_gene: TRBV6-1
d_gene: NA
abundance: few
j_gene: TRBJ2-7
CDR3aa: CASSEWVKGQTYEQYF
CDR3nt: TGTGCCAGCAGTGAATGGGTTAAAGGACAGACCTACGAGCAGTACTTC

v_gene: TRBV18
d_gene: NA
abundance: NA
j_gene: TRBJ2-1
CDR3aa: CASSPNRPSSYNEQFF
CDR3nt: TGTGCCAGCTCACCAAACAGGCCAAGCTCCTACAATGAGCAGTTCTTC

v_gene: TRBV21-1
d_gene: NA
abundance: NA
j_gene: TRBJ2-1
CDR3aa: CASSKQNSLATPSGRTSYNEQFF
CDR3nt: TGTGCCAGCAGCAAACAAAATTCCCTCGCTACCCCGAGCGGGAGGACCTCCTACAATGAGCAGTTCTTC

v_gene: TRBV7-2
d_gene: NA
abundance: NA
j_gene: TRBJ1-5
CDR3aa: CASSLGGLYSNQPQHF
CDR3nt: TGTGCCAGCAGCTTGGGGGGACTCTATAGCAATCAGCCCCAGCATTTT

v_gene: TRBV2
d_gene: TRBD2
abundance: NA
j_gene: TRBJ2-5
CDR3aa: CATTYRTSGRETQYF
CDR3nt: TGTGCCACGACTTACAGGACTAGCGGTCGGGAGACCCAGTACTTC

v_gene: TRBV15
d_gene: TRBD2
abundance: NA
j_gene: TRBJ2-2
CDR3aa: CATQAGLVNTGELFF
CDR3nt: TGTGCCACCCAGGCCGGACTAGTGAACACCGGGGAGCTGTTTTTT

v_gene: TRBV7-2
d_gene: TRBD1
abundance: once
j_gene: TRBJ1-6
CDR3aa: CASSRQGLESPLHF
CDR3nt: TGTGCCAGCAGCCGACAGGGACTTGAGTCACCCCTCCACTTT

v_gene: TRBV15
d_gene: NA
abundance: NA
j_gene: TRBJ1-1
CDR3aa: CATSRDFSTSIEAFF
CDR3nt: TGTGCCACCAGCAGAGATTTCTCGACAAGCATTGAAGCTTTCTTT

v_gene: TRBV6-1
d_gene: NA
abundance: NA
j_gene: TRBJ1-1
CDR3aa: CASILWGAEAFF
CDR3nt: TGTGCCAGCATTCTTTGGGGGGCTGAAGCTTTCTTT

v_gene: TRBV5-4
d_gene: TRBD2
abundance: NA
j_gene: TRBJ2-5
CDR3aa: CASSMSLIGRGETQYF
CDR3nt: TGTGCCAGCAGCATGTCCCTTATCGGGAGGGGGGAGACCCAGTACTTC

v_gene: TRBV2
d_gene: NA
abundance: NA
j_gene: TRBJ1-4
CDR3aa: CASKRTTNEKLFF
CDR3nt: TGTGCCAGCAAGCGGACAACTAATGAAAAACTGTTTTTT

v_gene: TRBV6-6
d_gene: NA
abundance: NA
j_gene: TRBJ2-5
CDR3aa: CASYSGRETQYF
CDR3nt: TGTGCCAGCTACAGCGGTCGGGAGACCCAGTACTTC

v_gene: TRBV5-1
d_gene: TRBD2
abundance: NA
j_gene: TRBJ2-1
CDR3aa: CASSQTSGGLSYNEQFF
CDR3nt: TGCGCCAGCAGCCAAACTAGCGGGGGGTTATCCTACAATGAGCAGTTCTTC

v_gene: TRBV5-1
d_gene: TRBD1
abundance: once
j_gene: TRBJ2-7
CDR3aa: CASTWGQGNEQYF
CDR3nt: TGCGCCAGCACGTGGGGACAGGGTAACGAGCAGTACTTC

v_gene: TRBV5-8
d_gene: TRBD2
abundance: NA
j_gene: TRBJ2-1
CDR3aa: CASSWGTRAYNEQFF
CDR3nt: TGTGCCAGCAGCTGGGGGACTAGAGCCTACAATGAGCAGTTCTTC

v_gene: TRBV9
d_gene: TRBD1
abundance: NA
j_gene: TRBJ2-5
CDR3aa: CASSVGINGQGYRETQYF
CDR3nt: TGTGCCAGCAGCGTAGGAATTAATGGACAGGGGTATCGGGAGACCCAGTACTTC

v_gene: TRBV6-5
d_gene: NA
abundance: NA
j_gene: TRBJ2-7
CDR3aa: CASRTGTLEQYF
CDR3nt: TGTGCCAGCAGAACGGGGACACTCGAGCAGTACTTC

v_gene: TRBV25-1
d_gene: TRBD1
abundance: NA
j_gene: TRBJ2-5
CDR3aa: CASSVQGAETQYF
CDR3nt: TGTGCCAGCAGTGTTCAGGGGGCAGAGACCCAGTACTTC

v_gene: TRBV5-1
d_gene: NA
abundance: NA
j_gene: TRBJ1-2
CDR3aa: CASSSLTPGGTNYGYTF
CDR3nt: TGCGCCAGCAGCTCGCTAACACCGGGTGGAACCAACTATGGCTACACCTTC

v_gene: TRBV14
d_gene: TRBD1
abundance: NA
j_gene: TRBJ2-7
CDR3aa: CASSQAWDRSYEQYF
CDR3nt: TGTGCCAGCAGCCAGGCTTGGGACAGATCCTACGAGCAGTACTTC

v_gene: TRBV7-9
d_gene: TRBD2
abundance: once
j_gene: TRBJ2-1
CDR3aa: CASTREGPNNEQFF
CDR3nt: TGTGCCAGCACCCGGGAGGGGCCGAACAATGAGCAGTTCTTC

v_gene: TRBV19
d_gene: NA
abundance: NA
j_gene: TRBJ2-1
CDR3aa: CASSLRTVRTHPSINNEQFF
CDR3nt: TGTGCCAGTAGTCTTCGGACTGTAAGAACTCACCCCTCTATTAACAATGAGCAGTTCTTC

v_gene: TRBV4-1
d_gene: NA
abundance: NA
j_gene: TRBJ2-3
CDR3aa: CASSRTTLGGTDTQYF
CDR3nt: TGCGCCAGCAGCCGCACTACCCTCGGGGGCACAGATACGCAGTATTTT

v_gene: TRBV5-6
d_gene: TRBD2
abundance: NA
j_gene: TRBJ2-5
CDR3aa: CASSRLAGKETQYF
CDR3nt: TGTGCCAGCAGCCGATTAGCGGGGAAGGAGACCCAGTACTTC

v_gene: TRBV2
d_gene: NA
abundance: NA
j_gene: TRBJ2-7
CDR3aa: CASSDMTSYEQYF
CDR3nt: TGTGCCAGCAGTGATATGACATCCTACGAGCAGTACTTC

v_gene: TRBV7-2
d_gene: TRBD1
abundance: NA
j_gene: TRBJ1-5
CDR3aa: CASSLIQGQPQHF
CDR3nt: TGTGCCAGCAGCCTCATACAGGGGCAGCCCCAGCATTTT

v_gene: TRBV6-5
d_gene: TRBD1
abundance: NA
j_gene: TRBJ1-5
CDR3aa: CASRGQYNQPQHF
CDR3nt: TGTGCCAGCAGGGGACAGTACAATCAGCCCCAGCATTTT

v_gene: TRBV25-1
d_gene: TRBD2
abundance: few
j_gene: TRBJ2-3
CDR3aa: CASSDGLAGVTDTQYF
CDR3nt: TGTGCCAGCAGCGATGGACTAGCGGGGGTCACAGATACGCAGTATTTT

v_gene: TRBV29-1
d_gene: NA
abundance: once
j_gene: TRBJ1-2
CDR3aa: CSVEGLQGNYGYTF
CDR3nt: TGCAGCGTTGAAGGGTTGCAGGGAAACTATGGCTACACCTTC

v_gene: TRBV30
d_gene: TRBD1
abundance: NA
j_gene: TRBJ2-2
CDR3aa: CAWMKTGTNTGELFF
CDR3nt: TGTGCCTGGATGAAGACAGGGACGAACACCGGGGAGCTGTTTTTT

v_gene: TRBV6-1
d_gene: NA
abundance: medium-sized
j_gene: TRBJ2-2
CDR3aa: CASSDTGIKTGELFF
CDR3nt: TGTGCCAGCAGTGATACAGGGATAAAGACCGGGGAGCTGTTTTTT

v_gene: TRBV6-1
d_gene: NA
abundance: NA
j_gene: TRBJ1-1
CDR3aa: CASSQDSNEAFF
CDR3nt: TGTGCCAGCAGTCAGGACAGCAATGAAGCTTTCTTT

v_gene: TRBV5-1
d_gene: TRBD1
abundance: NA
j_gene: TRBJ1-2
CDR3aa: CASSFALKTGDRYTF
CDR3nt: TGCGCCAGCAGCTTCGCGTTAAAGACAGGGGACCGGTACACCTTC

v_gene: TRBV4-2
d_gene: TRBD2
abundance: NA
j_gene: TRBJ2-3
CDR3aa: CASSQGGTSGGTDTQYF
CDR3nt: TGTGCCAGCAGCCAGGGTGGGACTAGCGGGGGGACAGATACGCAGTATTTT

v_gene: TRBV5-8
d_gene: TRBD1
abundance: NA
j_gene: TRBJ2-5
CDR3aa: CASSLWGQGVGETQYF
CDR3nt: TGTGCCAGCAGCTTGTGGGGACAGGGGGTCGGAGAGACCCAGTACTTC

v_gene: TRBV7-9
d_gene: TRBD1
abundance: once
j_gene: TRBJ2-7
CDR3aa: CASSSGQVSSYEQYF
CDR3nt: TGTGCCAGCAGCTCCGGACAGGTATCCTCCTACGAGCAGTACTTC